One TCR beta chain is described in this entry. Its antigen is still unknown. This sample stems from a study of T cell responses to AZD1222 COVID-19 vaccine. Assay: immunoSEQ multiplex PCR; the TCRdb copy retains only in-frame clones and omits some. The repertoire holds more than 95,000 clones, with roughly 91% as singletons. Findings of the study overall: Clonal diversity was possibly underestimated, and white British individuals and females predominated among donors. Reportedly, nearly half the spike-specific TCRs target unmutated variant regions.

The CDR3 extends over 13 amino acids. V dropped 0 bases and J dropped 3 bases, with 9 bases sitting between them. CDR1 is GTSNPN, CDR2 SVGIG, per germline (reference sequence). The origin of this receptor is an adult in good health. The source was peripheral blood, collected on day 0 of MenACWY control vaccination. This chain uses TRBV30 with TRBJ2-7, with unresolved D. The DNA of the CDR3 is TGTGCCTGGAGTGTACGCCGGAACTACGAGCAGTACTTC. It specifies CAWSVRRNYEQYF.